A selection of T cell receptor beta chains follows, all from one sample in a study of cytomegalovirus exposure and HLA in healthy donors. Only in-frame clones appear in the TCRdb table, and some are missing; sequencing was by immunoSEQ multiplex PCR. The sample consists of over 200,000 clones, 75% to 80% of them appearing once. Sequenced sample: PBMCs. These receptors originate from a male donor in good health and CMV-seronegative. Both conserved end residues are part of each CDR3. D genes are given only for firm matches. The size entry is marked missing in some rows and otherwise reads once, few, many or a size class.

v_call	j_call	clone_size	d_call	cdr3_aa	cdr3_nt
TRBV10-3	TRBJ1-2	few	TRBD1	CAISDRTGKDGYTF	TGTGCCATCAGTGATCGGACAGGAAAAGATGGCTACACCTTC
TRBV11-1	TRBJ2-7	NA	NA	CASSLTEGRNEQYF	TGTGCCAGCAGCTTAACGGAGGGCCGAAACGAGCAGTACTTC
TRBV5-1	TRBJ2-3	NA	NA	CASIRGGSTDTQYF	TGCGCCAGCATCCGCGGTGGGTCCACAGATACGCAGTATTTT
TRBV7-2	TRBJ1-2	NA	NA	CASSSQTLYGYTF	TGTGCCAGCAGCTCCCAAACTCTCTATGGCTACACCTTC
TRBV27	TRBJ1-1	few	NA	CASSPPGENTEAFF	TGTGCCAGCAGTCCCCCAGGGGAGAACACTGAAGCTTTCTTT
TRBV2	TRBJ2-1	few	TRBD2	CASVAPGLADRNNEQFF	TGTGCCAGCGTGGCCCCGGGACTAGCGGACAGGAACAATGAGCAGTTCTTC
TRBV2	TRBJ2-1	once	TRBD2	CASSEALGLAENEQFF	TGTGCCAGCAGTGAAGCGCTGGGACTAGCGGAAAATGAGCAGTTCTTC
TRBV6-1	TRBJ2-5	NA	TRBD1	CASRPGGETQYF	TGTGCCAGCAGACCAGGGGGAGAGACCCAGTACTTC
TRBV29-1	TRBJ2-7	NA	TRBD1	CSVGNRGEPRPYEQYF	TGCAGCGTTGGTAACAGGGGAGAGCCTCGACCCTACGAGCAGTACTTC
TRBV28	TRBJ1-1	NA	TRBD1	CASSLSPGTGVDAFF	TGTGCCAGCAGTTTGTCCCCCGGGACAGGCGTTGATGCTTTCTTT
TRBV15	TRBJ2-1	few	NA	CATSRDTYNEQFF	TGTGCCACCAGCAGAGACACCTACAATGAGCAGTTCTTC
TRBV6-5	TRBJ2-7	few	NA	CASRRQESYEQYF	TGTGCCAGCAGGAGACAGGAATCCTACGAGCAGTACTTC
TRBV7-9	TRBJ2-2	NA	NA	CEVAGTGELFF	TGTGAAGTTGCGGGCACCGGGGAGCTGTTTTTT
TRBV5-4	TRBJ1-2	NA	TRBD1	CASSLGDSTTNYGYTF	TGTGCCAGCAGCTTGGGGGACAGTACGACTAACTATGGCTACACCTTC
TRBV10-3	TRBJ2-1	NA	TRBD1	CAISDRTRGREDEQFF	TGTGCCATCAGTGACCGAACCAGGGGGAGAGAGGATGAGCAGTTCTTC
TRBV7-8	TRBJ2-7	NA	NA	CASSSPMTGSYEQYF	TGTGCCAGCAGCTCTCCTATGACAGGTTCCTACGAGCAGTACTTC
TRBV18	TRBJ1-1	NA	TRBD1	CASSHRDRGPWTEAFF	TGTGCCAGCTCACACCGGGACAGGGGGCCATGGACTGAAGCTTTCTTT
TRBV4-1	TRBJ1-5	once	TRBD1	CASSDGQGPSSNQPQHF	TGCGCCAGCAGCGACGGACAGGGGCCCTCAAGCAATCAGCCCCAGCATTTT
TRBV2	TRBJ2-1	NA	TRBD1	CASSGGQGTQSSYNEQFF	TGTGCCAGCAGTGGCGGACAGGGGACACAGAGCTCCTACAATGAGCAGTTCTTC
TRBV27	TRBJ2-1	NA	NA	CASSLQGSSYNEQFF	TGTGCCAGCTCTTTGCAGGGCAGCTCCTACAATGAGCAGTTCTTC
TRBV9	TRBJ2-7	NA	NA	CASSPRGTPGVTGVYEQYF	TGTGCCAGCAGCCCAAGGGGGACACCTGGGGTTACCGGGGTCTACGAGCAGTACTTC
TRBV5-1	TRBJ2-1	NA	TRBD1	CASSPAQGASEQFF	TGCGCCAGCAGCCCGGCGCAGGGGGCGAGTGAGCAGTTCTTC
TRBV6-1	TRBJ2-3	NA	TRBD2	CASSEEVAGDDTQYF	TGTGCCAGCAGTGAAGAGGTAGCGGGAGATGATACGCAGTATTTT
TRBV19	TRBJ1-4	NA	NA	CASKGFGQTNEKLFF	TGTGCCAGTAAAGGCTTTGGGCAGACCAATGAAAAACTGTTTTTT
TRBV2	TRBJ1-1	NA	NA	CASSELGDTEAFF	TGTGCCAGCAGTGAATTAGGGGACACTGAAGCTTTCTTT
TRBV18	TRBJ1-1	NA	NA	CASSPIGGPPTNTEAFF	TGTGCCAGCTCACCTATCGGGGGTCCCCCTACGAACACTGAAGCTTTCTTT
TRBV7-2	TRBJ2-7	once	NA	CASTGGSSYEQYF	TGTGCCAGCACTGGGGGCAGCAGTTACGAGCAGTACTTC
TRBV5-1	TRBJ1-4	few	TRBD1	CASSLEGQGEFREKLFF	TGCGCCAGCAGCTTGGAGGGACAGGGGGAATTTAGGGAAAAACTGTTTTTT